Each of the 19 T cell receptor beta chains below was sequenced from the same sample in a study of T cell clones after liver transplantation. Data came from immunoSEQ multiplex PCR; TCRdb stores just in-frame clones and leaves some out. This repertoire shows about 53,000 clones, 84% found once; its top ten account for about 8.5%. This sample comprised CD4+ T cells from blood, obtained before liver transplant. The receptors here all came from a human donor who received a liver transplant.

J is TRBJ1-1 and V is TRBV5-1, with no clear D. Trimming shortened V by 4 bases and J by 2 bases, and 9 bases separated the two germline ends. Germline lookup yields CDR1 SGHRS and CDR2 YFSETQ. This CDR3 spans 13 amino acids. CDR3 DNA: TGCGCCAGCAGCGCGAGGGTTAACACTGAAGCTTTCTTT. This sequence encodes CASSARVNTEAFF.

The chain links TRBV6-6 to TRBJ2-2; 8 bases match TRBD2. J lost 5 bases, V lost 6 bases, and 5 bases had no gene match. Looked up from germline, CDR1 is MNHNY and CDR2 is SVGAGI (reference sequence). This CDR3 is 14 amino acids long. The CDR3 sequence is CASRREGGTGELFF. The CDR3 region has the DNA TGTGCCAGCAGACGGGAGGGCGGAACCGGGGAGCTGTTTTTT.

This rearrangement joins TRBV28 to TRBJ1-6; the D gene is possibly TRBD1 (5 bases). The length of the CDR3 is 14 residues. Trimming removed 1 base from V and 7 bases from J, with 8 bases in between. Germline loops: CDR1 MDHEN, CDR2 SYDVKM. The CDR3 loop is CASSLSKGNSPLHF. As DNA, the CDR3 is TGTGCCAGCAGTTTATCTAAGGGGAATTCACCCCTCCACTTT.

The table lists this clone with many counts. The CDR3 loop is CASSLPRKDKIYGYTF. The CDR3 nucleotides are TGTGCCAGCAGCTTGCCCAGGAAGGACAAGATTTATGGCTACACCTTC. The chain uses TRBV7-7 and TRBJ1-2, with D possibly TRBD1 on 5 matching bases. Trimming pared 3 bases from V and 5 bases from J, leaving 19 bases between. This CDR3 region has 16 residues. The germline V gene encodes CDR1 SSHAT and CDR2 FNYEAQ (reference sequence).

J is TRBJ2-6 and V is TRBV5-6, with D possibly being TRBD1 (5 bases). CDR1 and CDR2 (germline): SGHDT, YYEEEE. CDR3 size: 17 residues. Trimming removed 0 bases at V and 0 bases at J, with 10 bases between. The CDR3 reads CASSLGAGISGANVLTF. The CDR3 region has the DNA TGTGCCAGCAGCTTGGGGGCAGGGATCTCTGGGGCCAACGTCCTGACTTTC.

The chain employs TRBV7-2 and TRBJ1-1, with unresolved D. The V end lost 1 base, the J end lost 7 bases, and 7 bases lay between the germline ends. CDR3 length equals 12 residues. Germline CDR1 reads SGHTA; CDR2 reads FQGNSA. DNA of the CDR3: TGTGCCAGCAGCTTAGACTCCAATGAAGCTTTCTTT. It codes for CASSLDSNEAFF.

As for this clone: Other DNA sequences in the same sample also yield this CDR3. The V call is TRBV2, the J call TRBJ2-2; a weak D match, TRBD2 (6 bases). V dropped 2 bases and J dropped 6 bases, with 16 bases sitting between them. Germline V gene data show CDR1 as SNHLY and CDR2 as FYNNEI. The CDR3 extends over 16 amino acids. Here the CDR3 reads CASSESWGVGAGELFF. CDR3 nucleotide sequence: TGTGCCAGCAGTGAATCCTGGGGGGTTGGGGCCGGGGAGCTGTTTTTT.

The chain couples TRBV5-6 to TRBJ2-5; 12 nucleotides agree with TRBD2. The CDR3 extends over 16 amino acids. CDR1 and CDR2 from the germline V gene are SGHDT and YYEEEE. V shed 3 bases, J shed 4 bases, and the junction held 7 bases outside the gene matches. The CDR3 loop is CASSSILAGGAETQYF. The CDR3 coding sequence is TGTGCCAGCAGCTCAATACTAGCGGGGGGTGCAGAGACCCAGTACTTC.

This chain connects TRBV6-1 to TRBJ1-4, with 9 bases identical to TRBD1. This CDR3 comprises 15 residues. V gave up 6 bases and J gave up 4 bases; unmatched junction bases: 6. CDR1 is MNHNS, CDR2 SASEGT, per germline. CDR3 bases: TGTGCCAGCAGCACTAGACAGGGGGTTAATGAAAAACTGTTTTTT. It specifies CASSTRQGVNEKLFF.

This chain uses TRBV19 with TRBJ1-1, with TRBD1 identical over 7 bases. This CDR3 contains 14 residues. CDR1 is LNHDA and CDR2 is SQIVND in the germline V gene (reference sequence). With V trimmed by 7 bases and J by 0 bases, 5 bases remained unmatched. DNA for the CDR3: TGTGCCAGTATTCGGACAGGCATGAACACTGAAGCTTTCTTT. Translating it yields CASIRTGMNTEAFF.

The CDR3 nucleotides are TGTGCCAGCAGTGAAGGGGGAGGCACAGATACGCAGTATTTT. Encoded protein: CASSEGGGTDTQYF. The V call is TRBV6-1, the J call TRBJ2-3, with a weak D call TRBD2 (5 bases). V was clipped by 1 base and J by 1 base, with 6 bases between them. CDR3 length equals 14 residues. Per germline, CDR1 MNHNS and CDR2 SASEGT.

This chain joins TRBV7-9 and TRBJ2-1, with no clear D. Germline V gives CDR1 SEHNR, CDR2 FQNEAQ (reference sequence). Trimming took 5 bases from V and 9 from J, leaving 17 bases between them. The CDR3 has 14 residues. The CDR3 region is CASSPPYWTSEQFF. For the CDR3, the DNA is TGTGCCAGCAGCCCACCTTATTGGACGTCTGAGCAGTTCTTC.

To note about this clone: A read error may account for a junction end that differs from germline. The rearrangement uses TRBV7-9 and TRBJ2-1, with D maybe TRBD1 (6 bases). The germline V gene encodes CDR1 SEHNR and CDR2 FQNEAQ (reference sequence). This CDR3 has 11 residues. The chain's CDR3 is CASSQGQERLF. The CDR3 DNA sequence: TGTGCCAGCAGCCAGGGGCAGGAGCGGCTCTTC.

This clone was seen just once. The CDR3 nucleotides are TGCGCCAGCAGCTTGACGACAAATGAGCAGTTCTTC. Protein sequence: CASSLTTNEQFF. The V call is TRBV5-1, the J call TRBJ2-1; D is undetermined. From germline, CDR1 is SGHRS and CDR2 YFSETQ. Trimming shortened V by 1 base and J by 7 bases, and 6 bases separated the two germline ends. The CDR3 covers 12 residues.

This clone was picked up a small number of times. The V call is TRBV5-1, the J call TRBJ1-2; a possible D gene is TRBD1 (6 bases). The CDR3 spans 15 residues. Trimming pared 0 bases from V and 4 bases from J, leaving 13 bases between. CDR1 is SGHRS, CDR2 YFSETQ, per germline. CDR3 region: CASSLEAGALYGYTF. The CDR3 DNA is TGCGCCAGCAGCTTGGAGGCAGGGGCCCTCTATGGCTACACCTTC.

The chain is built from TRBV21-1 and TRBJ2-7. TRBV21-1 is described as a pseudogene. CDR3 size: 10 residues. CDR3 protein: CASSKVEQYF. The CDR3 bases are TGTGCCAGCAGCAAGGTGGAGCAGTACTTC.

The chain employs TRBV4-3 and TRBJ2-1; 7 bases line up with TRBD2. The CDR3 covers 17 residues. The germline V gene has CDR1 LGHNA and CDR2 YSLEER. V dropped 3 bases and J dropped 6; count of bases not matched to a gene: 14. Written as DNA, the CDR3 is TGCGCCAGCAGCCAGTACCCTAGCGGTGGCAGTCTCAATGAGCAGTTCTTC. This codes for CASSQYPSGGSLNEQFF.

This chain connects TRBV19 to TRBJ1-1; 8 nucleotides agree with TRBD1. This CDR3 has 12 amino acids. CDR1 is LNHDA and CDR2 is SQIVND in the germline V gene (reference sequence). Trimming removed 8 bases from V and 7 bases from J; junction bases left unmatched: 6. In nucleotides, the CDR3 is TGTGCCAGTCGCCTAGACAGGGGTGAAGCTTTCTTT. It is translated as CASRLDRGEAFF.

The V call is TRBV7-8, the J call TRBJ1-2; no definite D call. V gave up 5 bases and J gave up 3 bases, with 7 bases separating them. This CDR3 has 12 amino acids. Germline values: CDR1 SGHVS, CDR2 FQNEAQ. CDR3 coding DNA: TGTGCCAGCAGCCTCGACCACTATGGCTACACCTTC. It codes for CASSLDHYGYTF.